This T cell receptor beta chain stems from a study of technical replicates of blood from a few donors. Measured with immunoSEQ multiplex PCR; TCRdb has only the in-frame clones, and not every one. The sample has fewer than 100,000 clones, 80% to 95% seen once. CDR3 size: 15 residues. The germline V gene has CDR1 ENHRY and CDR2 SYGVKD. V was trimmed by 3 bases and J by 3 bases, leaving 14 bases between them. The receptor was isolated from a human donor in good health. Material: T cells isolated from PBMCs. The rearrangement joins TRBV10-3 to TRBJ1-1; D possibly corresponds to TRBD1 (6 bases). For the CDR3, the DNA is TGTGCCATCAGTGATTGGGGGCATGGGGACACTGAAGCTTTCTTT. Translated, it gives CAISDWGHGDTEAFF.